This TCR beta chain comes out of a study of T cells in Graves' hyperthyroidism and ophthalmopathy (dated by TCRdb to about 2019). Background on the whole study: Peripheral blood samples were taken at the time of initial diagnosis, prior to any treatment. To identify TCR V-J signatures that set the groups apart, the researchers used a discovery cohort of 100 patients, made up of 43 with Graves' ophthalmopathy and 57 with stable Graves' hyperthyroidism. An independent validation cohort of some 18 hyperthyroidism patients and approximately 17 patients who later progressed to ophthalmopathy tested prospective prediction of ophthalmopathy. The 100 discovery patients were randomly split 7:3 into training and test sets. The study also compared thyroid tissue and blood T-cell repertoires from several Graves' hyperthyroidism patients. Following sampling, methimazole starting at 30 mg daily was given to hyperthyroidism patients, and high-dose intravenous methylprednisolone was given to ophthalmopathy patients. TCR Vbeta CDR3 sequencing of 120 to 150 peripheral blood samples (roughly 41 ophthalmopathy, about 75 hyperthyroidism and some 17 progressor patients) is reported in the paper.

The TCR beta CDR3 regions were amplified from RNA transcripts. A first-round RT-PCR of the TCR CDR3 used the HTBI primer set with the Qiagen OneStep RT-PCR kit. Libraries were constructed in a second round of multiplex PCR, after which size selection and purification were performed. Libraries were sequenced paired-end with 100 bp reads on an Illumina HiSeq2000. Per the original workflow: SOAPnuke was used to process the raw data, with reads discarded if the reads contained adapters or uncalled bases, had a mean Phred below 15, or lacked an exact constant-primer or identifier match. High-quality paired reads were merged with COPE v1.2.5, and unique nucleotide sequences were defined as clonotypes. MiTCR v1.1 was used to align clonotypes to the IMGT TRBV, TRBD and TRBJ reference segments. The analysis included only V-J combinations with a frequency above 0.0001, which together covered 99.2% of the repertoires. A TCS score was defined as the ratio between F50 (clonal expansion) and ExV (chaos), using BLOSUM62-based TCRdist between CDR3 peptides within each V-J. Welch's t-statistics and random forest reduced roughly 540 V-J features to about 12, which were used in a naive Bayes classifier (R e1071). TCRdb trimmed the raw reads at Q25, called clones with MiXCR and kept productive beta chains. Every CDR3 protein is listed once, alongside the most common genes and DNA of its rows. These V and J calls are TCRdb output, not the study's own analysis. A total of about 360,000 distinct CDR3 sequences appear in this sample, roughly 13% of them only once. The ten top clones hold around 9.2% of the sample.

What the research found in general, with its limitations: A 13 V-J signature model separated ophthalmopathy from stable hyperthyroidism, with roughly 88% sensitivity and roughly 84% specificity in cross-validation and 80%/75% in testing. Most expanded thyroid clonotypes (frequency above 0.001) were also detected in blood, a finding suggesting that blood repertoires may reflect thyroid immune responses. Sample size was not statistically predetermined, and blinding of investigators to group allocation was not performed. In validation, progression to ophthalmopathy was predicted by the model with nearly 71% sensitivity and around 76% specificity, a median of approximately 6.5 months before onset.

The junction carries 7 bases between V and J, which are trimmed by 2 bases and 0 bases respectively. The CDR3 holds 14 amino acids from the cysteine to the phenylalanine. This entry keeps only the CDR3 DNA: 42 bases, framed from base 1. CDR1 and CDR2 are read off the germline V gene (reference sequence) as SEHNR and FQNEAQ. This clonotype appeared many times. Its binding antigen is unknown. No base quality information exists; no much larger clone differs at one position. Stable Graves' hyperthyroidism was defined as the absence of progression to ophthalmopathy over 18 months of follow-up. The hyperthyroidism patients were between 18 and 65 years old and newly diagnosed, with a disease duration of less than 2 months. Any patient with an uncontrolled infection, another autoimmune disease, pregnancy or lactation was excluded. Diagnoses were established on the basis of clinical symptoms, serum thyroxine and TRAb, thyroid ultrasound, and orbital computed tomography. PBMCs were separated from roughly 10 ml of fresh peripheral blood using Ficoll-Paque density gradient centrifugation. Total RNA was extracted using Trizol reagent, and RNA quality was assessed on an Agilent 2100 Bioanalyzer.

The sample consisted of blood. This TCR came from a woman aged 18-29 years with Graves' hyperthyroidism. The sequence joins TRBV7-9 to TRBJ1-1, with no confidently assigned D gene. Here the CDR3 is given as CASSLSQMNTEAFF. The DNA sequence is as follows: TGTGCCAGCAGCTTAAGCCAGATGAACACTGAAGCTTTCTTT. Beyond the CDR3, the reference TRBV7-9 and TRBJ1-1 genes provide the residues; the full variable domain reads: DTGVSQNPRHKITKRGQNVTFRCDPISEHNRLYWYRQTLGQGPEFLTYFQNEAQLEKSRLLSDRFSAERPKGSFSTLEIQRTEQGDSAMYLCASSLSQMNTEAFFGQGTRLTVV.